This record concerns one T cell receptor beta chain sequence. These data come from a study of OX40 agonist ivuxolimab in advanced cancers. CDR1 and CDR2 (germline): LNHDA, SQIVND (reference sequence). The ends were cut back, 3 bases at V and 5 bases at J, with 13 bases in the middle. The CDR3 extends over 15 amino acids. Libraries were prepared by immunoSEQ multiplex PCR; TCRdb keeps only in-frame clonotypes and omits some of them. The data hold over 55,000 clones, with roughly 80% observed a single time. The J gene is TRBJ2-2, the V gene TRBV19; weak D call: TRBD2 (6 bases). The specimen was CD4+ or CD8+ T cells sorted from blood, collected in a trial of the OX40 agonist ivuxolimab. This TCR derives from an adult with an advanced solid tumor such as melanoma, head and neck, liver or kidney cancer. CDR3 region: CASSIWSSATGELFF. Here the CDR3 DNA reads TGTGCCAGTAGTATTTGGTCTAGCGCGACCGGGGAGCTGTTTTTT.